A selection of T cell receptor beta chains follows, all from one sample in a study of blood T cell repertoires in COVID-19. Produced via immunoSEQ multiplex PCR; TCRdb's table is partial and in-frame only. Of about 58,000 clones in the sample, about 81% were seen once. The specimen sequenced was peripheral blood. These receptors were obtained from a man aged 60 to 69 with COVID-19, enrolled during active disease. Each CDR3 is given with its conserved first and last residue. A D gene is named only where the DNA matches it firmly. Clone size is not always given. Where it is, it says once, few, many or a class for expanded clones.

clone size | J gene | V gene | D gene | CDR3 DNA | CDR3 protein
. | TRBJ1-2 | TRBV3-1/TRBV3-2 | TRBD1 | TGTGCCAGCAGCCAAAGGACAGGAGGTAACTATGGCTACACCTTC | CASSQRTGGNYGYTF
. | TRBJ2-3 | TRBV29-1 | . | TGCAGCGCCCTGGGGGGGAGGGGGAGCACAGATACGCAGTATTTT | CSALGGRGSTDTQYF
. | TRBJ2-7 | TRBV3-1/TRBV3-2 | . | TGTGCCAGCAGCCTCCGGGACAGCGGGTCCTCCGAGCAGTACTTC | CASSLRDSGSSEQYF
. | TRBJ2-5 | TRBV29-1 | TRBD1 | TGCAGCGTTCGACAGGGGAACCGAGAGACCCAGTACTTC | CSVRQGNRETQYF
. | TRBJ1-5 | TRBV28 | . | TGTGCCAGCAGTTTGGGGGGAAGGGGCCCAGATCAGCCCCAGCATTTT | CASSLGGRGPDQPQHF
. | TRBJ2-5 | TRBV5-1 | . | TGCGCCAGCAGCTTGGAGAAACGGGGGGCAGGGTATAAAGAGACCCAGTACTTC | CASSLEKRGAGYKETQYF
. | TRBJ2-1 | TRBV27 | TRBD2 | TGTGCCAGCAGTCGGACTAGCGGCAATGAGCAGTTCTTC | CASSRTSGNEQFF
. | TRBJ2-3 | TRBV3-1/TRBV3-2 | TRBD2 | TGTGCCAGCAGCCACAGGACTAGCGGGAGTACAGATACGCAGTATTTT | CASSHRTSGSTDTQYF
once | TRBJ2-3 | TRBV5-1 | TRBD2 | TGCGCCAGCAGCGGGGTAGCGGGACTAAGCACAGATACGCAGTATTTT | CASSGVAGLSTDTQYF
. | TRBJ1-2 | TRBV15 | . | TGTGCCACCAGCAGAGAATATGGGAGCAACTATGGCTACACCTTC | CATSREYGSNYGYTF
. | TRBJ1-2 | TRBV9 | . | TGTGCCAGCAGCCTTCAGGAGGGCGGACTCTATGGCTACACCTTC | CASSLQEGGLYGYTF
. | TRBJ2-2 | TRBV5-7 | . | TGTGCCAGCAGCTTGGTAGAAGGACAGAGGGAAACCGGGGAGCTGTTTTTT | CASSLVEGQRETGELFF
. | TRBJ2-2 | TRBV24-1 | . | TGTGCCACCAGTGAGCCTAGGAGCGGGGAGCTGTTTTTT | CATSEPRSGELFF
. | TRBJ1-2 | TRBV9 | . | TGTGCCAGCAGCGTAGCAACAGGGTCCTATGGCTACACCTTC | CASSVATGSYGYTF
. | TRBJ2-1 | TRBV3-1/TRBV3-2 | TRBD2 | TGTGCCAGCAGCCAAGATCGCGTTAGCGGGGGGGTAAGGCAGTTCTTC | CASSQDRVSGGVRQFF
. | TRBJ2-7 | TRBV5-4 | . | TGTGCCAGCAGCTTGGGGAGCAGGGGTCCCACCTACGAGCAGTACTTC | CASSLGSRGPTYEQYF
. | TRBJ2-5 | TRBV6-5 | TRBD2 | TGTGCCAGCATGGGGGTGGGGGGGCAAGAGACCCAGTACTTC | CASMGVGGQETQYF
. | TRBJ2-7 | TRBV14 | TRBD2 | TGTGCCAGCAGCCAAGATCTCGCGGGGGTGCAGCACTTC | CASSQDLAGVQHF
. | TRBJ2-3 | TRBV7-3 | TRBD2 | TGTGCCAGCAGCCCCATTAGCGGGGGGTACGGGGCAGATACGCAGTATTTT | CASSPISGGYGADTQYF
. | TRBJ1-1 | TRBV7-9 | TRBD1 | TGTGCCAGCAGCTTAAACAGGGGACTGAACACTGAAGCTTTCTTT | CASSLNRGLNTEAFF
. | TRBJ2-5 | TRBV10-1 | TRBD2 | TGCGCCAGCAGCACGGGACTAGCGGGACCAACCACCCAAGAGACCCAGTACTTC | CASSTGLAGPTTQETQYF
. | TRBJ2-7 | TRBV11-3 | . | TGTGCCAGCAGCTCGAAACTAGCTCACCTCCACTACGAGCAGTACTTC | CASSSKLAHLHYEQYF
. | TRBJ1-3 | TRBV5-6 | . | TGTGCCAGCAGCTTAGACAGGATTGGAAACACCATATATTTT | CASSLDRIGNTIYF
. | TRBJ2-3 | TRBV6-2/TRBV6-3 | . | TGTGCCAGCAGTTCGGACAGGGAGGGGGATACGCAGTATTTT | CASSSDREGDTQYF
. | TRBJ1-2 | TRBV3-1/TRBV3-2 | TRBD1 | TGTGCCAGCAGCCACCTAACGGGACAGGGGCGCTATGGCTACACCTTC | CASSHLTGQGRYGYTF
once | TRBJ1-6 | TRBV11-2 | . | TGTGCCAGCAGCTTGGGAAGCAGGGGACATTCACCCCTCCACTTT | CASSLGSRGHSPLHF
. | TRBJ1-1 | TRBV11-1 | . | TGTGCCAGCAGCTTAGGCAGTCGCGGCACTGAAGCTTTCTTT | CASSLGSRGTEAFF
. | TRBJ2-1 | TRBV5-1 | TRBD1 | TGCGCCAGCAGCGGGGGACAGGGACATGATGAGCAGTTCTTC | CASSGGQGHDEQFF
. | TRBJ2-7 | TRBV2 | TRBD2 | TGTGCCAGCAGTGGAGGGGCTGCTAGCGGGGCGAGGACTGGGGAGCAGTACTTC | CASSGGAASGARTGEQYF
. | TRBJ2-3 | TRBV7-3 | . | TGTGCCAGCAGCTTAATCGGAAGGTTCGGGGGAAGCACAGATACGCAGTATTTT | CASSLIGRFGGSTDTQYF
. | TRBJ2-1 | TRBV6-6 | TRBD1 | TGTGCCAGCAGTCTTATTCGACCGGGACAGGGGGCCTATGAGCAGTTCTTC | CASSLIRPGQGAYEQFF
. | TRBJ2-1 | TRBV19 | TRBD2 | TGTGCCAGTAGCCCCCCTAGCGGGAGCAATGAGCAGTTCTTC | CASSPPSGSNEQFF
. | TRBJ1-1 | TRBV9 | TRBD1 | TGTGCCAGCAGCGTCTCCGGGACAGGGACGGTCTCTGAAGCTTTCTTT | CASSVSGTGTVSEAFF
. | TRBJ1-4 | TRBV2 | . | TGTGCCAGTCAGACCGGCGGTGAAAAACTGTTTTTT | CASQTGGEKLFF
. | TRBJ2-6 | TRBV2 | . | TGTGCCAGCAACAGCGGGTATTCTGGGGCCAACGTCCTGACTTTC | CASNSGYSGANVLTF
. | TRBJ1-4 | TRBV15 | . | TGTGCCACCAGCAGAGAGACAGCAACTAATGAAAAACTGTTTTTT | CATSRETATNEKLFF
. | TRBJ1-1 | TRBV9 | TRBD1 | TGTGCCAGCAGCGTAGGGGCCCGACAGGGGGTGAACACTGAAGCTTTCTTT | CASSVGARQGVNTEAFF
. | TRBJ1-5 | TRBV19 | TRBD1 | TGTGCCAGTAGGCCTGACAGGGGTGACCTTGATCAGCCCCAGCATTTT | CASRPDRGDLDQPQHF
. | TRBJ1-2 | TRBV11-1 | TRBD1 | TGTGCCAGCAGCTCTCAGACAGGGGGTTTTGGCTACACCTTC | CASSSQTGGFGYTF
. | TRBJ2-7 | TRBV7-2 | TRBD2 | TGTGCCAGTGGACTAGCGGGAGACTACGAGCAGTACTTC | CASGLAGDYEQYF
. | TRBJ2-6 | TRBV11-3 | . | TGTGCCAGCAGCCCCGTAGCAGCTGGGGCCAACGTCCTGACTTTC | CASSPVAAGANVLTF
. | TRBJ1-4 | TRBV11-2 | TRBD1 | TGTGCCAGCAGGGGACAGGGAGGAAAACTGTTTTTT | CASRGQGGKLFF
. | TRBJ2-1 | TRBV5-4 | TRBD2 | TGTGCCAGCAGCCAACTAGCGGGAGTCGCCAATGAGCAGTTCTTC | CASSQLAGVANEQFF